This TCR beta chain was recovered during a study of T-cell reconstitution after alpha-beta-depleted transplantation in children. V was trimmed by 6 bases and J by 3 bases, leaving 9 bases between them. Germline lookup yields CDR1 KGHDR and CDR2 SFDVKD. The CDR3 spans 13 residues. Notes on the study in general: There were some patients whose high TCRbeta diversity at day 60 came from surviving recipient T cells and thymic progenitors. Fresh T-cell production supplied most of the T-cell counts and diversity seen one year after transplant. Reports say that about two months after transplant, the alpha-beta T cells came out of several hundred graft clones that had expanded.

A few counts support this clonotype. Its antigen is not known. A TCRbeta library incorporating unique molecular identifiers was prepared. TCRdb used MiXCR to reprocess the PCR reads, holding one entry per CDR3 protein. Among roughly 120,000 distinct CDR3 sequences listed, under 30% were seen once. V usage is TRBV24-1 and J usage is TRBJ2-3; D gene ambiguous. This material consisted of PBMCs, mostly from graft donor cells, taken 180 days after TCRalphabeta/CD19-depleted stem cell transplant. This clonotype was sampled from a male patient aged 2-9 years who had a stem cell transplant for chronic granulomatous disease, so the T cells may come from the graft donor. CDR3 in DNA: TGTGCCACCAGTCTGGGGAAAACAGATACGCAGTATTTT. Residues: CATSLGKTDTQYF.